Listed here are 6 T cell receptor beta chains from one sample, sequenced in a study of blood T cells in healthy people across ages. Through a sample-barcoded 5' primer and a J-beta primer mix, a second PCR was run for roughly 7 to 12 cycles. TCRdb called the 5' RACE reads again in MiXCR, with one record for every CDR3 protein. The repertoire consists of under 2,000,000 distinct CDR3 sequences, with about 50% occurring once and the leading ten covering 2% to 2.5%. The sample comprised blood. The receptor source for this set is a woman in her thirties or forties in good health.

V and J are TRBV7-2 and TRBJ1-5; possible D gene TRBD1, 6 bases. V gave up 1 base and J gave up 3 bases, with 10 bases separating them. The CDR3 contains 15 residues. In germline, CDR1 is SGHTA, CDR2 FQGNSA. CDR3 sequence: CASSLEGGFNQPQHF. CDR3 DNA sequence: TGTGCCAGCAGCTTAGAGGGGGGTTTCAATCAGCCCCAGCATTTT.

This sequence joins TRBV3-1 and TRBJ1-1, with D tentatively TRBD1 (5 bases). The CDR3 totals 14 residues. Trimming removed 2 bases from V and 4 bases from J, with 11 bases in between. CDR1 and CDR2 from the germline V gene are LGHDT and YNNKEL (reference sequence). CDR3 residues: CASSQIWGGTEAFF. DNA for the CDR3: TGTGCCAGCAGCCAAATTTGGGGGGGCACTGAAGCTTTCTTT. The full variable domain, with the rest looked up from reference TRBV3-1 and TRBJ1-1, is DTAVSQTPKYLVTQMGNDKSIKCEQNLGHDTMYWYKQDSKKFLKIMFSYNNKELIINETVPNRFSPKSPDKAHLNLHINSLELGDSAVYFCASSQIWGGTEAFFGQGTRLTVV.

V usage is TRBV20-1 and J usage is TRBJ1-2; tentative D call: TRBD1 (6 bases). CDR1 is DFQATT, CDR2 SNEGSKA, per germline (reference sequence). The V gene lost 0 bases and the J gene lost 7 bases, with 15 bases spanning the gap. CDR3 size: 14 residues. The CDR3 DNA reads as TGCAGTGCTAGAGATTCCAGGGGTATAGGTGGCTACACCTTC. Translation: CSARDSRGIGGYTF.

This CDR3 is CASSQDKGVGLGYGYTF. The CDR3 bases are TGCGCCAGCAGCCAAGATAAGGGAGTAGGACTTGGCTATGGCTACACCTTC. The V gene is TRBV4-3, the J gene TRBJ1-2, with no clear D. This CDR3 is built from 17 residues. Germline CDR1 reads LGHNA; CDR2 reads YSLEER. Between the trimmed V and J ends, which lost 0 bases and 4 bases, there was a span of 18 bases.

This clonotype was picked up a small number of times. This rearrangement joins TRBV28 to TRBJ2-7; D is possibly TRBD2 (6 bases). With the DNA end fitting TRBJ2-5 better, the J assignment may be wrong. CDR3 size: 14 residues. Germline CDR1 MDHEN, CDR2 SYDVKM. CDR3 sequence (DNA): TGTGCCAGCGGGACTTTTAGGGGTCAAGAGACCCAGTACTTC. This translates into CASGTFRGQETQYF.

This clonotype has only a few counts. The rearrangement links TRBV28 to TRBJ1-6; 9 positions agree with TRBD1. This CDR3 is built from 14 residues. J lost 8 bases, V lost 6 bases, and 5 bases had no gene match. The germline gives CDR1 MDHEN, CDR2 SYDVKM. The CDR3 sequence: CASRPGTGYSPLHF. The CDR3 coding sequence is TGTGCCAGCAGGCCCGGGACAGGGTATTCACCCCTCCACTTT.